This T cell receptor (beta chain) was sequenced during a study of cytomegalovirus exposure and HLA in healthy donors. Findings and limits, study-wide: About 87% or about 30% of the time was how often most TCR beta V segments were productive, according to an earlier analysis. The listing of 150 to 200 TCR beta chains classed them as cytomegalovirus-associated.

This clone has just a few counts. The antigen is unknown. This CDR3 contains 13 residues. Trimming pared 5 bases from V and 14 bases from J, leaving 19 bases between. Germline CDR1 MNHNY, CDR2 SVGAGI (reference sequence). PCR was performed using 60 Vbeta and 13 Jbeta primers. Profiling relied on immunoSEQ multiplex PCR, and the TCRdb table lists in-frame clones only, not all of them. The table includes some 150,000 clones, more than 65% detected once. The chain joins TRBV6-6 to TRBJ2-1, with a possible D match to TRBD1 (5 bases). This receptor was obtained from a man in his thirties or forties in good health and CMV-seropositive. Input material: PBMCs. The CDR3 protein is CASSTTQQAREFF. In DNA, the CDR3 is TGTGCCAGCAGTACCACCCAACAGGCAAGGGAGTTCTTC.